This T cell receptor beta chain emerged from a study of blood T cell repertoires in COVID-19. Study processing details: Researchers report that nucleated cell counts were estimated from reference gene primer amplification. Using immunoSEQ multiplex PCR, the repertoire was profiled, and TCRdb retains in-frame clones only, with some absent. The D gene and trimming were derived from the DNA, and the V and J assignments and clone size from that table. The data show 130,000 to 150,000 clones, approximately 90% seen once. The CDR3 runs 15 residues. V lost 0 bases and J 2 bases, leaving 10 bases between the germline ends. The germline gives CDR1 KGHSY, CDR2 FQNENV.

The clonotype was recovered from a woman aged 50 to 65 with active or convalescent COVID-19. The gene calls are TRBV16 and TRBJ2-5; D is ambiguous. Source material: peripheral blood. The CDR3, as DNA: TGTGCCAGCAGCCAATCCTTATACGGTCAAGAGACCCAGTACTTC. This gives the protein CASSQSLYGQETQYF.